These 31 T cell receptor beta chains share one sample of origin, sequenced in a study of shared clonotypes between healthy human individuals. Produced via immunoSEQ multiplex PCR; TCRdb's table is partial and in-frame only. The table lists under 2,000,000 clones, approximately 95% of them singletons. The naive CD8 fraction comprised CD45RO-negative cells positively selected for CCR7 and excluded terminally differentiated effector memory CD45RA+ cells. The specimen sequenced was naive CD8+ T cells sorted from blood. The receptor set was obtained from a man aged 18 to 35 in good health.

This chain joins TRBV6-6 and TRBJ2-7; no clear D gene. CDR1 and CDR2 from the germline V gene are MNHNY and SVGAGI (reference sequence). The CDR3 spans 11 residues. V was cut by 5 bases and J by 7 bases, with 9 bases left in between. The CDR3 sequence: CASSDLLEQYF. The CDR3 coding sequence is TGTGCCAGCAGTGACCTTTTGGAGCAGTACTTC.

The gene calls are TRBV13 and TRBJ2-1, with 9 nucleotides matching TRBD1. The J segment lost 1 base and the V segment lost 5 bases, leaving 3 bases of the junction unmatched. The CDR3 is made up of 15 amino acids. Looked up from germline, CDR1 is PRHDT and CDR2 is FYEKMQ (reference sequence). CDR3 nucleotides: TGTGCCAGCAGCGTGACAGGGGGGTCCTACAATGAGCAGTTCTTC. As protein: CASSVTGGSYNEQFF.

V gene TRBV27 combines with J gene TRBJ1-1; 10 positions agree with TRBD1. V shed 5 bases, J shed 6 bases, and the junction held 6 bases outside the gene matches. This CDR3 has 14 amino acids. CDR1 is MNHEY and CDR2 is SMNVEV in the germline V gene (reference sequence). CDR3 DNA: TGTGCCAGCAGTATTACCGGGACAGGGGCTGAAGCTTTCTTT. This codes for CASSITGTGAEAFF.

CDR3 amino acids: CAISEPGRQETQYF. Written as DNA, the CDR3 is TGTGCCATCAGTGAGCCGGGACGGCAAGAGACCCAGTACTTC. The chain combines TRBV10-3 with TRBJ2-5, with D perhaps matching TRBD1 or TRBD2 (5 bases each). V was trimmed by 2 bases and J by 2 bases, leaving 9 bases between them. Germline CDR1 and CDR2: ENHRY and SYGVKD. CDR3 length equals 14 residues.

This chain connects TRBV6-5 to TRBJ1-6, with D perhaps TRBD1 (5 bases). The V end was cut by 4 bases, the J end by 7 bases, with 17 bases between. This CDR3 has 16 amino acids. Per the germline V gene, CDR1 is MNHEY and CDR2 is SVGAGI. As DNA, the CDR3 is TGTGCCAGCAGTTCCGAGGCCCAGGGAGTAAATTCACCCCTCCACTTT. This codes for CASSSEAQGVNSPLHF.

The chain uses TRBV11-2 and TRBJ1-2, with D possibly TRBD1 on 5 matching bases. V gave up 8 bases and J gave up 4 bases, with 11 bases separating them. Per germline, CDR1 SGHAT and CDR2 FQNNGV. The CDR3 sequence is 12 residues long. CDR3 DNA sequence: TGTGCCAGCGGATTCGGGGCCTATGGCTACACCTTC. This sequence encodes CASGFGAYGYTF.

This clone was counted once. The CDR3 is CASSSLPTPLNEQYF. The CDR3 DNA follows: TGTGCCAGCAGTTCCTTACCCACCCCGCTTAACGAGCAGTACTTC. V and J are TRBV28 and TRBJ2-7, with D uncertain. The germline V and J ends were trimmed by 4 bases and 5 bases, with 18 bases remaining between them. The CDR3 consists of 15 residues. Germline CDR1 and CDR2: MDHEN and SYDVKM.

The gene calls are TRBV10-3 and TRBJ2-5; D is perhaps TRBD2 (6 bases). This CDR3 is 15 amino acids long. Germline V gene sequence: CDR1 ENHRY, CDR2 SYGVKD. The V and J ends lost 3 bases and 3 bases respectively, with 14 bases between them. DNA for the CDR3: TGTGCCATCAGTGACTCCCCCGGGGAGGAAGAGACCCAGTACTTC. Amino acids: CAISDSPGEEETQYF.

The chain links TRBV30 to TRBJ2-7; 9 positions agree with TRBD2. The germline CDR1 and CDR2 sequences are GTSNPN and SVGIG (reference sequence). The CDR3 totals 14 residues. The V gene end was trimmed by 5 bases and the J gene end by 0 bases; junction bases not matched to a gene: 5. The CDR3 loop is CAWEGTSSSYEQYF. In DNA form, the CDR3 reads TGTGCCTGGGAAGGGACTAGCTCCTCCTACGAGCAGTACTTC.

The chain combines TRBV6-6 with TRBJ2-2; 7 bases match TRBD1. Germline V gene data show CDR1 as MNHNY and CDR2 as SVGAGI (reference sequence). V shed 6 bases and J 3 bases; nucleotides not matched to a gene: 4. CDR3 size: 14 residues. CDR3 region: CASSQGQYTGELFF. The CDR3, as DNA: TGTGCCAGCAGCCAGGGACAGTACACCGGGGAGCTGTTTTTT.

The DNA of the CDR3 is TGTGCCAGCAGTCTGGGGGGGGCAGGATACGAGCAGTACTTC. Residues: CASSLGGAGYEQYF. The genes are TRBV28 and TRBJ2-7; D possibly corresponds to TRBD2 (7 bases). Germline assignment: CDR1 MDHEN and CDR2 SYDVKM. The CDR3 covers 14 residues. V was clipped by 5 bases and J by 4 bases, with 15 bases between them.

The genes are TRBV6-5 and TRBJ1-1, with D perhaps TRBD1 (5 bases). This CDR3 contains 14 residues. Germline V CDR1 and CDR2: MNHEY, SVGAGI. V was cut by 5 bases and J by 4 bases, with 14 bases left in between. The CDR3 protein is CASSPGGPATEAFF. CDR3 nucleotides: TGTGCCAGCAGTCCCGGGGGTCCGGCCACTGAAGCTTTCTTT.

The rearrangement joins TRBV5-6 to TRBJ2-7; 7 bases are shared with TRBD1. V trimming: 4 bases; J trimming: 6 bases; junction bases outside the gene matches: 13. The CDR3 has 15 residues. Per germline, CDR1 SGHDT and CDR2 YYEEEE. The CDR3 bases are TGTGCCAGCAGCCTCCAATGGCAGGGGGTTGTCGAGCAGTACTTC. Translating gives CASSLQWQGVVEQYF.

This clone was recorded only once. This chain uses TRBV27 with TRBJ2-7; 9 nucleotides line up with TRBD2. The CDR3 is 18 amino acids. CDR1 is MNHEY, CDR2 SMNVEV, per germline (reference sequence). With 2 bases clipped from V and 0 bases from J, the junction kept 11 bases outside the gene matches. CDR3 coding DNA: TGTGCCAGCAGTTTAAATTACGCGGGAGGGCCCCTCTCCTACGAGCAGTACTTC. Protein: CASSLNYAGGPLSYEQYF.

Worth noting for this clone: The same CDR3 is also encoded by other DNA sequences in this sample. J is TRBJ1-2 and V is TRBV5-4; D call uncertain. The length of the CDR3 is 13 residues. Trimming stripped 4 bases from V and 2 bases from J, with 9 bases between. Germline CDR1 and CDR2: SGHNT and YYREEE (reference sequence). The DNA of the CDR3 is TGTGCCAGCAGCCTGGACGGAAACTATGGCTACACCTTC. Translated: CASSLDGNYGYTF.

Concerning this clone: This CDR3 fails to terminate in the conserved phenylalanine or tryptophan, so it likely reflects a read error. The DNA is left out, because the CDR3 cannot be placed on it with certainty; the CDR3 is given as TCRdb lists it. This chain links TRBV21-1 with TRBJ1-2. TRBV21-1 is described as a pseudogene. The length of the CDR3 is 8 amino acids, counting both ends. The CDR3 loop is CASSKDTY.

The chain combines TRBV7-6 with TRBJ2-3; 8 nucleotides match TRBD1. CDR1 and CDR2 (germline): SGHVS, FNYEAQ. The CDR3 runs to 17 residues. V lost 5 bases to trimming and J lost 1 base; unmatched junction nucleotides: 11. Here the CDR3 DNA reads TGTGCCAGCAGCCGAGCTGCGGTGACAGGGGGCACAGATACGCAGTATTTT. It translates to CASSRAAVTGGTDTQYF.

J is TRBJ2-5 and V is TRBV19, with 9 bases that match TRBD1. Germline assignment: CDR1 LNHDA and CDR2 SQIVND (reference sequence). This CDR3 has 20 residues. The J segment lost 2 bases and the V segment lost 3 bases, leaving 19 bases of the junction unmatched. In DNA form, the CDR3 reads TGTGCCAGTAGTATTCATCCCGGGACAGGGAACCCATATCTACAAGAGACCCAGTACTTC. Translation: CASSIHPGTGNPYLQETQYF.

This clone is a singleton in its sample. Within the sample, other DNA sequences also encode this same CDR3. The rearrangement joins TRBV5-1 to TRBJ1-1, with D perhaps matching TRBD1 (5 bases). CDR3 length: 13 residues. Trimming removed 2 bases at V and 5 bases at J, with 10 bases between. Germline V gene sequence: CDR1 SGHRS, CDR2 YFSETQ. The CDR3 is CASSFSGGTEAFF. CDR3 nucleotides: TGCGCCAGCAGCTTCTCGGGGGGGACTGAAGCTTTCTTT.

The gene calls are TRBV5-4 and TRBJ1-1; a possible D gene is TRBD1 (6 bases). V lost 4 bases, J lost 3 bases, and 16 bases lay in between. CDR3 length equals 15 residues. Germline V lookup: CDR1 SGHNT, CDR2 YYREEE (reference sequence). CDR3 region: CASSPISGADTEAFF. DNA for the CDR3: TGTGCCAGCAGCCCTATCTCGGGGGCGGACACTGAAGCTTTCTTT.

This clone was detected only once. V is TRBV29-1 and J is TRBJ2-5; a weak D match, TRBD2 (6 bases). The germline V gene encodes CDR1 SQVTM and CDR2 ANQGSEA. Trimming cost V 4 bases and J 5 bases, with 20 bases left between them. The CDR3 runs to 15 residues. CDR3 sequence: CSVGNPGEVEETQYF. CDR3 DNA sequence: TGCAGCGTTGGGAACCCTGGGGAGGTTGAGGAGACCCAGTACTTC.

The J gene is TRBJ2-1, the V gene TRBV6-5, with a weak D call TRBD1 (6 bases). This CDR3 has 15 residues. CDR1 MNHEY and CDR2 SVGAGI come from the germline V gene. Between the trimmed V and J ends, which lost 6 bases and 0 bases, there was a span of 12 bases. The CDR3 nucleotides are TGTGCCAGCAGGAAGGACAGTTTCTCCTACAATGAGCAGTTCTTC. Its protein is CASRKDSFSYNEQFF.

The genes are TRBV9 and TRBJ2-7; the D gene is possibly TRBD1 (6 bases). Germline CDR1 SGDLS, CDR2 YYNGEE. This CDR3 has 14 amino acids. The V gene lost 2 bases and the J gene lost 6 bases, with 15 bases spanning the gap. The CDR3 loop is CASSVTSVGAEQYF. DNA for the CDR3: TGTGCCAGCAGCGTCACTTCCGTGGGGGCCGAGCAGTACTTC.

Only one count was recorded for this clone. This chain links TRBV18 with TRBJ2-7; 8 nucleotides line up with TRBD1. The V gene end was trimmed by 6 bases and the J gene end by 3 bases; junction bases not matched to a gene: 7. CDR3 length equals 14 residues. CDR1 and CDR2 (germline): KGHSH, LQKENI. The CDR3 DNA reads as TGTGCCAGCTCTGCCACAGGGGGTGACTACGAGCAGTACTTC. Translating it yields CASSATGGDYEQYF.

Of note for this clone: Its ends do not fully match the called genes, so a read error is possible. The chain carries TRBV7-7 and TRBJ2-1; perhaps TRBD2 as D (5 bases). The CDR3 has 15 residues. Per the germline V gene, CDR1 is SSHAT and CDR2 is FNYEAQ (reference sequence). CDR3 coding DNA: TGTGCTAGCAGCTTAGATCCGGGAAGGAGGAATGAGCAGTTCTTC. Its translation: CASSLDPGRRNEQFF.

The rearrangement uses TRBV27 and TRBJ2-3, with 9 bases aligning to TRBD2. Germline CDR1 reads MNHEY; CDR2 reads SMNVEV (reference sequence). The length of the CDR3 is 16 residues. Trimming at V came to 1 base and at J to 6 bases, leaving 8 bases not matched to a gene. This CDR3 is CASSLWLAGLGDTQYF. For the CDR3, the DNA is TGTGCCAGCAGTTTATGGCTAGCGGGATTGGGGGATACGCAGTATTTT.

The chain combines TRBV10-1 with TRBJ2-2; 8 bases match TRBD2. CDR1 and CDR2 (germline): WNHNN, SYGVQD (reference sequence). There are 15 residues in the CDR3. The ends lost 2 bases at V and 5 bases at J; junction bases unmatched: 4. CDR3 nucleotides: TGCGCCAGCAGTGAGAGCCGGGAGGGTACCGGGGAGCTGTTTTTT. Protein sequence: CASSESREGTGELFF.

The chain couples TRBV14 to TRBJ2-7, with 7 bases that match TRBD1. Germline CDR1 SGHDN, CDR2 FVKESK. The J segment lost 0 bases and the V segment lost 1 base, leaving 6 bases of the junction unmatched. The CDR3 runs 16 residues. CDR3: CASSQGHRGPSYEQYF. CDR3 nucleotides: TGTGCCAGCAGCCAAGGGCACAGGGGCCCCTCCTACGAGCAGTACTTC.

This chain links TRBV28 with TRBJ2-1; 14 bases align to TRBD2. Per germline, CDR1 MDHEN and CDR2 SYDVKM. This CDR3 region has 16 residues. The V and J ends lost 4 bases and 8 bases, in that order; junction bases with no gene match: 7. The CDR3 DNA sequence: TGTGCCAGCAGTTCCTTTCCGGGACTAGCGGGAGATGAGCAGTTCTTC. This gives the protein CASSSFPGLAGDEQFF.

This chain uses TRBV5-4 with TRBJ2-2, with a weak D call TRBD1 (5 bases). This CDR3 is built from 15 residues. V was trimmed by 4 bases and J by 3 bases, leaving 13 bases between them. Germline loops: CDR1 SGHNT, CDR2 YYREEE (reference sequence). CDR3 in amino acids: CASSPDSWDTGELFF. The CDR3 DNA sequence: TGTGCCAGCAGCCCAGACAGCTGGGACACCGGGGAGCTGTTTTTT.

The chain carries TRBV11-2 and TRBJ2-7; no definite D call. V lost 2 bases to trimming and J lost 2 bases, with 10 bases between them. Looked up from germline, CDR1 is SGHAT and CDR2 is FQNNGV. CDR3 length: 14 amino acids. CDR3 bases: TGTGCCAGCAGCTTACTAGGAGTACCCTACGAGCAGTACTTC. It codes for CASSLLGVPYEQYF.